This TCR beta chain was profiled in a study of OX40 agonist ivuxolimab in advanced cancers. Across the whole study: Each patient was given ivuxolimab into a vein every 2 weeks, at 0.01 to 10 mg/kg. Dose-escalation subjects each had hepatocellular carcinoma, melanoma, renal cell or head and neck cancer.

Study-level findings and limits: Nonresponders included some who also had low normalized T-cell clonal expansion. More expanded clones were seen, on average, in CD8+ T cells than in CD4+.

Measured with immunoSEQ multiplex PCR; TCRdb has only the in-frame clones, and not every one. This table holds 80,000 to 95,000 clones, about 90% found once. CDR1 and CDR2 (germline): SEHNR, FQNEAQ (reference sequence). The ends were cut back, 5 bases at V and 1 base at J, with 14 bases in the middle. The CDR3 runs 15 residues. Comments on this clone: Antigen specificity is unknown.

The material was CD4+ or CD8+ T cells sorted from blood, obtained in a trial of the OX40 agonist ivuxolimab. The sequence came from an adult with an advanced solid tumor such as melanoma, head and neck, liver or kidney cancer. J is TRBJ1-1 and V is TRBV7-9; D gene unclear. The CDR3 DNA is TGTGCCAGCAGCCCTAGAGGGCAGCAGAACACTGAAGCTTTCTTT. Amino acid sequence: CASSPRGQQNTEAFF.